These T cell receptor beta chains were read from a single sample in a study of blood T cell repertoires in COVID-19. TCRdb keeps only in-frame clones here, not all; method: immunoSEQ multiplex PCR. The sample comprises about 94,000 clones, approximately 79% of which are singletons, and 3% to 4% rests with the top ten. Sequenced material: peripheral blood. The receptor source for this set is a man between 65 and 85 years old with COVID-19, enrolled during active disease. Each CDR3 is given with its conserved first and last residue. D genes are given only for firm matches. Size is stated for part of the rows, as once, few or many counts, or as a class when the clone is expanded.

cdr3_aa	cdr3_nt	clone_size	cdr3_length	v_call	d_call	j_call
CASRPQGSPRAFF	TGTGCCAGCAGACCCCAGGGTAGCCCGAGAGCTTTCTTT	NA	13	TRBV28	NA	TRBJ1-1
CASSLYGGDSINEQFF	TGCGCCAGCAGCTTGTACGGGGGAGATTCGATAAATGAGCAGTTCTTC	NA	16	TRBV5-1	NA	TRBJ2-1
CATSRGTGTGEGQPQHF	TGTGCCACCAGCAGAGGAACCGGGACAGGGGAGGGACAGCCCCAGCATTTT	few	17	TRBV15	TRBD1	TRBJ1-5
CARGPRTVNTEAFF	TGTGCCAGAGGACCGAGGACAGTGAACACTGAAGCTTTCTTT	NA	14	TRBV6-1	NA	TRBJ1-1
CASSLNRAGNEKLFF	TGTGCCAGCAGTTTAAACAGGGCGGGCAATGAAAAACTGTTTTTT	NA	15	TRBV28	NA	TRBJ1-4
CASSITGQSIYGYTF	TGTGCCAGTAGTATAACAGGACAGTCTATCTATGGCTACACCTTC	few	15	TRBV19	NA	TRBJ1-2
CATSDSRGSGNTIYF	TGTGCCACCAGTGATTCCAGGGGCTCTGGAAACACCATATATTTT	many	15	TRBV24-1	NA	TRBJ1-3
CASSLDHNSGSSGEQYF	TGTGCCAGCAGCTTAGATCATAATAGCGGGAGCTCTGGCGAGCAGTACTTC	NA	17	TRBV11-2	TRBD2	TRBJ2-7
CASQLAGGDTQYF	TGTGCCAGCCAACTAGCGGGAGGAGATACGCAGTATTTT	NA	13	TRBV12-3/TRBV12-4	TRBD2	TRBJ2-3
CASSQPDSQPQHF	TGCGCCAGCAGCCAGCCGGACAGCCAGCCCCAGCATTTT	NA	13	TRBV4-1	NA	TRBJ1-5
CASSPRQGETQYF	TGTGCCAGCAGTCCGCGACAGGGGGAGACCCAGTACTTC	once	13	TRBV27	TRBD1	TRBJ2-5
CASRLTGARNTEAFF	TGTGCCAGCAGGCTTACAGGGGCTCGGAACACTGAAGCTTTCTTT	NA	15	TRBV6-5	TRBD1	TRBJ1-1
CASSYGASGSLDTQYF	TGTGCCAGCAGTTACGGGGCTAGCGGGAGCCTAGATACGCAGTATTTT	few	16	TRBV6-6	TRBD2	TRBJ2-3
CASSQHLRDSSYEQYF	TGCGCCAGCAGCCAACACCTAAGGGACAGCTCCTACGAGCAGTACTTC	once	16	TRBV4-3	TRBD1	TRBJ2-7
CASSPGEGNTIYF	TGTGCCAGCAGTCCAGGGGAAGGAAACACCATATATTTT	NA	13	TRBV2	NA	TRBJ1-3
CASSQALAGGSGANVLTF	TGCGCCAGCAGCCAAGCCTTAGCGGGAGGGTCTGGGGCCAACGTCCTGACTTTC	NA	18	TRBV4-3	TRBD2	TRBJ2-6
CASSLVSTGELFF	TGTGCCAGCAGCTTAGTGAGCACCGGGGAGCTGTTTTTT	NA	13	TRBV5-6	NA	TRBJ2-2
CASSREAGGPTGELFF	TGTGCCAGCAGCCGCGAGGCGGGAGGCCCCACCGGGGAGCTGTTTTTT	few	16	TRBV4-2	TRBD2	TRBJ2-2
CASSERQNSHEQYF	TGTGCCAGCAGCGAACGCCAGAATTCCCACGAGCAGTACTTC	NA	14	TRBV11-1	NA	TRBJ2-7
CASSGGSGFGYEQYF	TGTGCCAGCAGCGGTGGGTCAGGGTTTGGCTACGAGCAGTACTTC	NA	15	TRBV9	NA	TRBJ2-7
CASSYHGGTDTQYF	TGTGCCAGCAGCTATCACGGAGGCACAGATACGCAGTATTTT	NA	14	TRBV7-2	NA	TRBJ2-3
CASSTGTGGIEQYF	TGTGCCAGTAGTACCGGGACAGGGGGTATCGAGCAGTACTTC	NA	14	TRBV19	TRBD1	TRBJ2-7
CASSPGSGGYTF	TGTGCCAGCAGCCCGGGCTCAGGGGGCTACACCTTC	NA	12	TRBV7-2	NA	TRBJ1-2
CASRGTSRDTQYF	TGTGCCAGCAGGGGTACTAGCAGAGATACGCAGTATTTT	NA	13	TRBV27	NA	TRBJ2-3
CASSLSGQGTGELFF	TGTGCCAGCAGCTTATCGGGACAGGGCACCGGGGAGCTGTTTTTT	medium-sized	15	TRBV7-3	TRBD1	TRBJ2-2
CASSTSRGGSGANVLTF	TGTGCCAGCAGTACAAGCCGAGGGGGCTCTGGGGCCAACGTCCTGACTTTC	NA	17	TRBV11-2	NA	TRBJ2-6